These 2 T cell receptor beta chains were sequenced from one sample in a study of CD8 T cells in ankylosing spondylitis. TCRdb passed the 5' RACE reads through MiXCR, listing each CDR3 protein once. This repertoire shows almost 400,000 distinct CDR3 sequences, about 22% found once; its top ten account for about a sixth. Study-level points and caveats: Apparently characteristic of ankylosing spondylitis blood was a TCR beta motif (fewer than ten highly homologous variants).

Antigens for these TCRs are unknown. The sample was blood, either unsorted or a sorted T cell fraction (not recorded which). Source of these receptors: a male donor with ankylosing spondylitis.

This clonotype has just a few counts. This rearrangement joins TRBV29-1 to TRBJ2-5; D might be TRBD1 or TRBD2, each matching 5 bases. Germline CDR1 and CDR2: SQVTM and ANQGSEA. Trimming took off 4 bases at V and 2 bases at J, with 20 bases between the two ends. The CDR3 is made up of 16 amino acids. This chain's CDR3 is CSVGGLNGLGQETQYF. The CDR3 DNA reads TGCAGCGTTGGGGGGTTGAATGGGCTCGGGCAAGAGACCCAGTACTTC.

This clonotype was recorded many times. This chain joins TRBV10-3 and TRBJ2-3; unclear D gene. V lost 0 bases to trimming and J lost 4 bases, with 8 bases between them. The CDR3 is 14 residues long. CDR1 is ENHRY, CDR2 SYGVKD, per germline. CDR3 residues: CAISESVVPDTQYF. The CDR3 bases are TGTGCCATCAGTGAGTCCGTAGTACCAGATACGCAGTATTTT.